These T cell receptor beta chains were read from a single sample in a study of blood T cell repertoires in COVID-19. Generated by immunoSEQ multiplex PCR, the TCRdb table keeps only in-frame clones and is missing some. The table has about 300,000 clones, roughly 86% seen once; the top ten hold 1% to 1.5%. Sequenced input: peripheral blood. These receptors were taken from a man aged 65 to 85 with acute or convalescent COVID-19. Both conserved end residues are part of each CDR3. A D gene is named only where the DNA matches it firmly. For some rows the clone size is stated as once, few or many, or as a class when expanded; others skip it.

D: -
J: TRBJ2-7
size: -
V: TRBV6-5
DNA: TGTGCCAGCAGAGAGACAGCCTCACTTTCCTACGAGCAGTACTTC
CDR3: CASRETASLSYEQYF

D: -
J: TRBJ1-2
size: -
V: TRBV9
DNA: TGTGCCAGCAGCGTAGCTGAGGGAAGCTATGGCTACACCTTC
CDR3: CASSVAEGSYGYTF

D: -
J: TRBJ2-5
size: -
V: TRBV18
DNA: TGTGCCAGCTCACCAGAGTCCGTCAGGGAGACCCAGTACTTC
CDR3: CASSPESVRETQYF

D: TRBD1
J: TRBJ2-7
size: -
V: TRBV5-1
DNA: TGCGCCAGCAGCGACGGGACAGGGATCAACGAGCAGTACTTC
CDR3: CASSDGTGINEQYF

D: -
J: TRBJ1-5
size: once
V: TRBV7-2
DNA: TGTGCCAGCAGCCCTAACTCCAATCAGCCCCAGCATTTT
CDR3: CASSPNSNQPQHF

D: -
J: TRBJ2-1
size: -
V: TRBV7-2
DNA: TGTGCCAGCAGCTCGACCTTCGGGACCTACAATGAGCAGTTCTTC
CDR3: CASSSTFGTYNEQFF

D: -
J: TRBJ1-1
size: -
V: TRBV15
DNA: TGTGCCACCGGCCCAGGGGTTCCTGAAGCTTTCTTT
CDR3: CATGPGVPEAFF

D: TRBD1
J: TRBJ1-2
size: once
V: TRBV28
DNA: TGTGCCAGCAGTCCCCCGACAGGGAAAGGCTACACCTTC
CDR3: CASSPPTGKGYTF

D: -
J: TRBJ1-6
size: -
V: TRBV7-9
DNA: TGTGCCAGCAGCTTAGCGGCTGTCAGCTATAATTCACCCCTCCACTTT
CDR3: CASSLAAVSYNSPLHF

D: TRBD1
J: TRBJ2-5
size: -
V: TRBV11-2
DNA: TGTGCCAGCAGCTTGGGACAGAGAGAGACCCAGTACTTC
CDR3: CASSLGQRETQYF

D: TRBD2
J: TRBJ2-7
size: -
V: TRBV28
DNA: TGTGCCAGCAGTACCCCGGGGGGATACGAGCAGTACTTC
CDR3: CASSTPGGYEQYF

D: TRBD2
J: TRBJ2-3
size: -
V: TRBV2
DNA: TGTGCCAGCAGCGCCGAGGTCGCGGGGGGCGGGGCTACGCAGTATTTT
CDR3: CASSAEVAGGGATQYF

D: -
J: TRBJ1-4
size: -
V: TRBV28
DNA: TGTGCCAGCAGTTTTCCCTCAACTAATGAAAAACTGTTTTTT
CDR3: CASSFPSTNEKLFF

D: TRBD1
J: TRBJ2-5
size: -
V: TRBV6-5
DNA: TGTGCCAGCAGAGGGACAGGGGTGGAGACCCAGTACTTC
CDR3: CASRGTGVETQYF

D: TRBD2
J: TRBJ2-7
size: few
V: TRBV5-4
DNA: TGTGCCAGCAGCTTCACTAGCGGGAGCGACGAGCAGTACTTC
CDR3: CASSFTSGSDEQYF

D: -
J: TRBJ1-4
size: -
V: TRBV4-2
DNA: TGTGCCAGCAGCCAAGATCTGGGGGGACCTAATGAAAAACTGTTTTTT
CDR3: CASSQDLGGPNEKLFF

D: -
J: TRBJ2-2
size: -
V: TRBV9
DNA: TGTGCCAGCAGCGTAGCTGTGGGACTCGGCACCGGGGAGCTGTTTTTT
CDR3: CASSVAVGLGTGELFF

D: TRBD1
J: TRBJ2-7
size: -
V: TRBV6-5
DNA: TGTGCCAGCAGTTACTCGACGGCAGGGGGCGCCTACGAGCAGTACTTC
CDR3: CASSYSTAGGAYEQYF

D: -
J: TRBJ2-7
size: once
V: TRBV7-2
DNA: TGTGCCAGCAGCTTAGCGATGGCGGTGAGAGGCGAGCAGTACTTC
CDR3: CASSLAMAVRGEQYF

D: TRBD2
J: TRBJ2-1
size: -
V: TRBV4-3
DNA: TGCGCCAGCAGCCAGCGGGCTAGCGGGGGGACCTCCTACAATGAGCAGTTCTTC
CDR3: CASSQRASGGTSYNEQFF

D: -
J: TRBJ1-2
size: -
V: TRBV11-2
DNA: TGTGCCAGTACCGACAGACCCTGGGACTATGGCTACACCTTC
CDR3: CASTDRPWDYGYTF

D: TRBD2
J: TRBJ2-1
size: once
V: TRBV9
DNA: TGTGCCAGCAGCGGGCTAGCGGGAGTTAGGAGTGAGCAGTTCTTC
CDR3: CASSGLAGVRSEQFF

D: TRBD2
J: TRBJ2-7
size: -
V: TRBV14
DNA: TGTGCCAGCAGCCGCGGGACTAGCGGGACGTACGAGCAGTACTTC
CDR3: CASSRGTSGTYEQYF

D: -
J: TRBJ2-7
size: few
V: TRBV4-3
DNA: TGCGCCAGCAGCCAACCGAGAGGACTGACCCGCGAGCAGTACTTC
CDR3: CASSQPRGLTREQYF

D: -
J: TRBJ1-6
size: few
V: TRBV9
DNA: TGTGCCAGCAGCCCCCGCCAGACATATAATTCACCCCTCCACTTT
CDR3: CASSPRQTYNSPLHF

D: -
J: TRBJ1-6
size: -
V: TRBV10-3
DNA: TGTGCCACCCTAGGGGCAGGGTACATGTCCTATAATTCACCCCTCCACTTT
CDR3: CATLGAGYMSYNSPLHF

D: -
J: TRBJ2-5
size: once
V: TRBV5-1
DNA: TGCGCCAGCAGCTACCAGGGGTTTCGTTCGGAGACCCAGTACTTC
CDR3: CASSYQGFRSETQYF

D: TRBD1
J: TRBJ2-3
size: -
V: TRBV5-1
DNA: TGCGCCAGCAGCCTGGACAGGAGCACAGATACGCAGTATTTT
CDR3: CASSLDRSTDTQYF

D: TRBD1
J: TRBJ1-1
size: -
V: TRBV5-1
DNA: TGCGCCAGCAGCTTGGGTTGGGGACAGGGGTTTGAAGCTTTCTTT
CDR3: CASSLGWGQGFEAFF

D: -
J: TRBJ1-2
size: -
V: TRBV11-1
DNA: TGTGCCAGCAGCTTATCTGCGGCAGGGCAGGGCTACACCTTC
CDR3: CASSLSAAGQGYTF

D: TRBD1
J: TRBJ2-5
size: -
V: TRBV2
DNA: TGTGCCAGCACCCGCACCCGACAGGGGGAAGAGACCCAGTACTTC
CDR3: CASTRTRQGEETQYF

D: -
J: TRBJ1-2
size: -
V: TRBV30
DNA: TGTGCCTGGAGGGCCAGCGGGCTTGGCTACACCTTC
CDR3: CAWRASGLGYTF

D: -
J: TRBJ2-7
size: -
V: TRBV7-9
DNA: TGTGCCAGCACGGGGGGCATGGGAGAAACCTACGAGCAGTACTTC
CDR3: CASTGGMGETYEQYF

D: TRBD1
J: TRBJ1-2
size: -
V: TRBV2
DNA: TGTGCCAGCATCCTAGGACAGGGGTCTGGCTACACCTTC
CDR3: CASILGQGSGYTF

D: TRBD1
J: TRBJ2-7
size: -
V: TRBV27
DNA: TGTGCCAGCAGTCGCCACTTGGGACAGGGCTACGAGCAGTACTTC
CDR3: CASSRHLGQGYEQYF

D: -
J: TRBJ1-6
size: -
V: TRBV7-2
DNA: TGTGCCAGCAGCCCAAGGTCGGCTGGAGCAAATTCACCCCTCCACTTT
CDR3: CASSPRSAGANSPLHF

D: TRBD1
J: TRBJ1-1
size: -
V: TRBV7-2
DNA: TGTGCCAGCAGTCCAGGGGGCTTGTCTGGCACTGAAGCTTTCTTT
CDR3: CASSPGGLSGTEAFF

D: -
J: TRBJ1-2
size: -
V: TRBV5-1
DNA: TGCGCCAGCAGCTTGGGGTCAGGGGACCGGTATGGCTACACCTTC
CDR3: CASSLGSGDRYGYTF

D: -
J: TRBJ2-6
size: -
V: TRBV11-3
DNA: TGTGCCAGCAGCCCGCCCGGAGCCTCTGGGGCCAACGTCCTGACTTTC
CDR3: CASSPPGASGANVLTF

D: TRBD1
J: TRBJ1-4
size: -
V: TRBV6-1
DNA: TGTGCCAGCAGTGTAGGACAGGGAACAACTAATGAAAAACTGTTTTTT
CDR3: CASSVGQGTTNEKLFF

D: TRBD1
J: TRBJ2-3
size: -
V: TRBV5-1
DNA: TGCGCCAGCAGCCTCGGGACAGGTGGAGATACGCAGTATTTT
CDR3: CASSLGTGGDTQYF

D: -
J: TRBJ2-3
size: -
V: TRBV7-7
DNA: TGTGCCAGCAGCGCCCGGTGGGGGGGCGGCCCAGATACGCAGTATTTT
CDR3: CASSARWGGGPDTQYF

D: TRBD1
J: TRBJ2-1
size: few
V: TRBV6-2/TRBV6-3
DNA: TGTGCCAGCAGTTCGACAGGGGCGGGCTATGAGCAGTTCTTC
CDR3: CASSSTGAGYEQFF

D: -
J: TRBJ1-5
size: -
V: TRBV4-1
DNA: TGCGCCAGCAGCCAAGTGTTTAGTCACAATCAGCCCCAGCATTTT
CDR3: CASSQVFSHNQPQHF

D: -
J: TRBJ1-5
size: -
V: TRBV28
DNA: TGTGCCAGCGGGCCAGGGGTGGGGGTTTGGGATCAGCCCCAGCATTTT
CDR3: CASGPGVGVWDQPQHF

D: -
J: TRBJ1-3
size: -
V: TRBV11-2
DNA: TGTGCCAGCAGCTTATCAGGGGTGTCTGGAAACACCATATATTTT
CDR3: CASSLSGVSGNTIYF

D: -
J: TRBJ2-1
size: -
V: TRBV23-1
DNA: TGCGCCAGCAGTCAATTGAGAGCGGGCGAGCAGTTCTTC
CDR3: CASSQLRAGEQFF

D: -
J: TRBJ1-4
size: -
V: TRBV9
DNA: TGTGCCAGCAGCGTAACGGCAGGTCCTGTTTCTGCAACTAATGAAAAACTGTTTTTT
CDR3: CASSVTAGPVSATNEKLFF

D: -
J: TRBJ1-4
size: -
V: TRBV14
DNA: TGTGCCAGCAGCCCCGGGGGAGGGAATGAAAAACTGTTTTTT
CDR3: CASSPGGGNEKLFF

D: TRBD2
J: TRBJ2-7
size: -
V: TRBV7-9
DNA: TGTGCCAGCAGCTTAGCGGGAGGGAACAACTACGAGCAGTACTTC
CDR3: CASSLAGGNNYEQYF

D: -
J: TRBJ1-5
size: -
V: TRBV28
DNA: TGTGCCAGCAGTTCGCCGGGGATGAGGGATCAGCCCCAGCATTTT
CDR3: CASSSPGMRDQPQHF

D: -
J: TRBJ1-3
size: -
V: TRBV7-9
DNA: TGTGCCAGCAGCTTAGAGGGGTTTTCTGGAAACACCATATATTTT
CDR3: CASSLEGFSGNTIYF

D: TRBD1
J: TRBJ2-7
size: -
V: TRBV7-2
DNA: TGTGCCAGCAGCTTAGCGCCGACAGGGAGATACGAGCAGTACTTC
CDR3: CASSLAPTGRYEQYF